The source of this T cell receptor (beta chain) is a study of human T cells and chemical hapten exposure (dated by TCRdb to the early 2020s). Background on the whole study: For sensitization, 2% DPC in acetone was applied to a 2 cm by 2 cm area of upper inner arm skin. Alopecia areata with under or over 50% scalp involvement, alopecia totalis and alopecia universalis were represented in the patient cohort, which was mostly female. The libraries were sequenced as a pool, and the TCR yield per sample differed mostly because of small variations in library volumes within the pool. Peripheral blood TCR repertoire changes were tracked in vivo in alopecia patients during primary and secondary sensitization to the hapten diphenylcyclopropenone (DPC). Blood samples were taken from patients before sensitization (week 0) and then at 2, 6 and about 24 weeks after DPC sensitization. Weekly therapeutic DPC doses were additionally applied to the scalp of patients throughout the roughly 24-week study period. Patch testing on the upper back used Finn chambers containing 0.01% DPC, with scoring done after 6 days according to International Contact Dermatitis Research Group standards. For TCR sequencing, blood came from about 28 alopecia patients at anywhere from one to four time points (pre-sensitization, 2, 6 and 24 weeks).

CDR1 SGHRS and CDR2 YFSETQ are derived from the germline V gene. V is cut by 2 bases and J by 0 bases, and the space between the germline ends is 6 bases. CDR3 length: 14 amino acids, cysteine to phenylalanine. The only DNA kept is the CDR3, 42 bases in frame from the first base. The library was prepared using RACE. Reads for this sample came from a NextSeq 500. Library preparation attached unique molecular identifiers to individual cDNA molecules for quantitative, reproducible TCR counting. For every blood RNA sample, sequencing covered both the TCR alpha and TCR beta chains. Per the original workflow: A median of roughly 99,000 TCRs per sample was observed, with a range of roughly 23,224 to 700,000. The Decombinator software suite was used to annotate the V, J and CDR3 of the TCR reads. To make PS versus PT1 abundance plots, every sample was subsampled to the same number of TCRs (28,000). Expanded TCRs were defined as absent before sensitization and observed at least eight times at the 2-week time point. TCRdb reprocessed the public reads (quality trimming at Q25 with fastp, clone calling with MiXCR) and kept in-frame beta chains. Each CDR3 protein gets just one entry, which takes the most common genes and DNA from the rows behind it. The V and J calls and clone size come from TCRdb's table, not from the authors' own analysis. This sample comprises 85,000 to 120,000 distinct CDR3 sequences, 9.5% to 15% of them detected only once. The leading ten clones occupy around 1.6% of the sample.

Taken with the paper, the label for time point translates to: pre-sensitization, week 0. Interpreted using the paper, the treatment or condition label stands for: therapeutic diphenylcyclopropenone sensitization with weekly scalp DPC. At each patch-test visit, blood was drawn before the patch test was applied. Patients were eligible if aged 18 to 70, diagnosed with alopecia and judged suitable for DPC therapy, and pregnant patients were excluded. Total RNA was isolated from unfractionated whole blood collected in Tempus Blood RNA tubes. Study-level results and caveats: Compared with pre-sensitization or healthy control sets, expanded TCRs formed significantly more large CDR3 similarity clusters, which is consistent with antigen-driven responses. Repeated subsampling changed both the strength of the expansion versus patch-test correlation and the threshold at which that correlation became significant. A positive correlation was found between the number of PT1 expanded TCRs and patch test score, with significance reached at thresholds 8, 16 and 32 but not 4. The number of TCRs above 1 in 1000 frequency did not change with DPC sensitization; there was no evidence of global repertoire structure alterations. Because all patients had alopecia, a presumed autoimmune disease, the immune response of the patients might differ from that of healthy individuals.

Concerning this clonotype: It has no known antigen specificity. No base qualities exist here, and no much larger clone lies one base off it.

Sequencing was performed on whole blood, taken in connection with sensitization to the hapten diphenylcyclopropenone (DPC). The rearranged segments are TRBV5-1 and TRBJ1-3; the D gene is not confidently resolved. The clonotype originates from a woman between 45 and 65 years old with alopecia areata. Some clones in this sample may be carry-over from other donors' samples. Here the CDR3 is given as CASSFKGSGNTIYF. At the DNA level, the sequence is TGCGCCAGCAGCTTTAAGGGCTCTGGAAACACCATATATTTT.